This T cell receptor (beta chain) was identified during a study of patients and donors after allogeneic stem cell transplantation. TCRdb re-analysed the RT-PCR reads in MiXCR, keeping a single row per CDR3 protein. This repertoire shows about a million distinct CDR3 sequences, more than 15% found once; its top ten account for under 6.5%. From germline, CDR1 is LGHDT and CDR2 YNNKEL (reference sequence). The trim removed 3 bases at V and 5 bases at J, leaving 7 bases unmatched. This CDR3 is built from 16 residues. This clonotype was seen more than once but under ten times. This TCR was recovered from a human donor who was either an allogeneic HSCT recipient or a stem cell or donor lymphocyte infusion donor (not recorded which). It is not recorded whose cells these are; they may come from a transplant donor. The sequenced sample was blood, either unsorted or a sorted T cell fraction (not recorded which). The gene calls are TRBV3-1 and TRBJ2-1, with 10 bases that match TRBD2. The CDR3 region has the DNA TGTGCCAGCAGCCACTGGACTAGCGGCTCAAACAATGAGCAGTTCTTC. This codes for CASSHWTSGSNNEQFF.